The present TCR beta chain was sequenced within a study of T cells in Graves' hyperthyroidism and ophthalmopathy (dated by TCRdb to between 2019 and 2020). Describing the broader study: Peripheral blood was sampled at the time of initial diagnosis, prior to any treatment. To identify TCR V-J signatures that set the groups apart, the researchers used a discovery cohort of 90 to 100 patients, made up of 40 to 45 with Graves' ophthalmopathy and 55 to 65 with stable Graves' hyperthyroidism. Whether ophthalmopathy could be predicted prospectively was tested in an independent validation cohort made up of 18 to 20 hyperthyroidism patients plus 17 patients who later progressed to ophthalmopathy. For training and testing, the 80 to 100 patients in the discovery cohort were randomly divided in a 7:3 ratio. In several Graves' hyperthyroidism patients, the study also compared T-cell repertoires from thyroid tissue with T-cell repertoires from blood. Once sampling was done, hyperthyroidism patients were given methimazole at a starting dose of 30 mg daily, whereas ophthalmopathy patients were given high-dose intravenous methylprednisolone. TCR Vbeta CDR3 sequencing of 135 peripheral blood samples (over 40 ophthalmopathy, about 80 hyperthyroidism and approximately 17 progressor patients) is reported in the paper. The paper as a whole reports these results and caveats: During validation, the model predicted progression to ophthalmopathy a median of around 7 months ahead of onset, with more than 60% sensitivity and around 73% specificity. Blood samples also contained most of the expanded thyroid clonotypes (frequency above 0.001), which suggests that blood repertoires may reflect thyroid immune responses. Ophthalmopathy was separated from stable hyperthyroidism by a 13 V-J signature model, with approximately 85% sensitivity and approximately 81% specificity obtained in cross-validation and 80%/75% obtained in testing. No statistical method was used to set the sample size in advance, and investigators knew the group allocation.

CDR1 and CDR2 (SGHKS, YYEKEE) derive from the germline V gene (reference sequence). The CDR3 covers 17 residues, taking in both the cysteine and the phenylalanine. Of all the DNA, just the CDR3 is kept, 51 bases in frame from base 1. V is pruned by 0 bases and J by 8 bases, leaving 6 bases of the junction without a gene match. Moderately to severely active disease, a Clinical Activity Score of at least 3, a NOSPECS grade of at least 4, and a duration under 3 months were present in ophthalmopathy patients. Exclusion was applied to patients with uncontrolled infections, other autoimmune diseases, pregnancy or lactation. Diagnoses were based on clinical symptoms, serum thyroxine and TRAb, thyroid ultrasound and orbital computed tomography. Ficoll-Paque density gradient centrifugation was used to isolate PBMCs from around 10 ml of fresh peripheral blood. Trizol reagent was used to extract total RNA, and RNA quality was then checked on an Agilent 2100 Bioanalyzer.

This clonotype was seen many times. Its recognized antigen is unknown. Per-nucleotide qualities are absent, and no much larger clonotype sits a single base away. The TCR beta CDR3 regions were amplified from RNA transcripts. The first round of RT-PCR for the TCR CDR3 was performed with the HTBI primer set and the Qiagen OneStep RT-PCR kit. The libraries were constructed in a second round of multiplex PCR and then size-selected and purified. The libraries were sequenced on an Illumina HiSeq2000 using paired-end 100 bp reads. As for how the authors treated the data: SOAPnuke was used to process the raw data, removing reads that contained adapters or uncalled bases, had a mean Phred below 15, or lacked an exact match to the constant primer or identifier. COPE v1.2.5 was used to merge high-quality paired reads, and clonotypes were defined as unique nucleotide sequences. Clonotypes were aligned to IMGT TRBV, TRBD and TRBJ reference segments using MiTCR v1.1. Analysis was restricted to V-J combinations with a frequency above 0.0001, which covered about 99% of repertoires. The TCS score was defined as F50 (clonal expansion) divided by E x V (chaos), with BLOSUM62-based TCRdist calculated between CDR3 peptides within each V-J. Welch's t-statistics and random forest reduced 450 to 600 V-J features to roughly 13, which were used in a naive Bayes classifier (R e1071). TCRdb ran its own pipeline on the public reads, namely fastp trimming at Q25 and MiXCR clone calling, and kept in-frame beta chains. One record per CDR3 amino acid sequence lists the most common genes and DNA. In this record, the V and J calls reflect TCRdb's handling and not the investigators' own analysis. This sample holds roughly 250,000 distinct CDR3 sequences; about 20% were observed only once. Together, the top ten hold about 60% of the sample.

The V gene is TRBV5-5 and the J gene is TRBJ2-2; 14 central bases correspond to TRBD2. The TCR comes from a man in his thirties or forties with Graves' ophthalmopathy. Sequences were obtained from blood. DNA sequence: TGTGCCAGCAGCTTGGTTGGGACTAGCGGGAGCGGAGGGGAGCTGTTTTTT. This encodes CASSLVGTSGSGGELFF.